Described below is a single T cell receptor (beta chain) sequence and its context. This clonotype was observed a handful of times. Its antigen remains undetermined. No much larger clone exists at a distance of one base, and base qualities are not known. CDR1 and CDR2, per the germline V gene, are MNHGY and SAAAGT. The CDR3, cysteine through phenylalanine, is 17 amino acids long. Only the CDR3 portion is preserved as DNA: 51 bases, with reading frame beginning at the first base. Trimming removed 7 bases from V and 0 bases from J; the gene matches leave 11 bases unexplained. The data originate from a study of T cell repertoires in cytomegalovirus infection (dated by TCRdb to between 2017 and 2020). At the level of the whole study: The HLA type of each donor mattered for the analysis, because public TCR beta signatures pointed to carriage of CMV infection along with the matching HLA type. Summary of the overall study and its limitations: In both this cohort and an independent roughly 330-donor cohort, the cumulative frequency of public TCR beta family members distinguished carriers of CMV infection plus the relevant HLA type. The ex vivo response was dominated by HLA-C-restricted CMV-specific TCR beta clonotypes, and the single most frequent clonotype in two of eight donors was supplied by these HLA-C-restricted clonotypes.

The reads were generated on an Illumina HiSeq 1500. TCRdb cleaned the public reads at Q25 with fastp, built clones with MiXCR and kept in-frame beta chains. Rows merge per CDR3 protein into single entries with the most common DNA and genes. The table for this sample lists roughly 150,000 distinct CDR3 sequences; about a quarter of them were counted only once. Over 9.5% of the sample goes to the ten largest clones. The sequence joins TRBV6-8 to TRBJ1-3, with 8 bases matching TRBD1. The clonotype was recovered from a human donor in good health (CMV status not recorded). Some clones in this sample may be carry-over from other donors' samples. Sequences were obtained from PBMCs. The DNA is as follows: TGTGCCAGCACTCGACAGGGGTCGGAGAGCTCTGGAAACACCATATATTTT. Translation gives CASTRQGSESSGNTIYF.